This T cell receptor beta chain was observed in a study of shared clonotypes between healthy human individuals. Findings and limits, study-wide: Among non-shared clonotypes, generation probabilities were lower than among those shared by all four donors. Generally, naive subsets came out with larger estimated richness than memory subsets.

The assay was immunoSEQ multiplex PCR, and TCRdb's table has in-frame clones only and misses some. The data contain 2 million or so clones, 85% to 95% of them singletons. Comments on this clone: Its antigen is currently unknown.

Germline V CDR1 and CDR2: SGHTA, FQGNSA. This CDR3 is built from 15 residues. V lost 4 bases, J lost 3 bases, and 13 bases lay in between. The sequenced sample consisted of naive CD4+ T cells sorted from blood. Subset denoted: CD45RA+ positively selected. The gene calls are TRBV7-2 and TRBJ1-5; D possibly corresponds to TRBD1 (6 bases). The receptor was isolated from a man between 18 and 29 years old in good health. This CDR3 reads CASSSADRVNQPQHF. The CDR3 region has the DNA TGTGCCAGCAGCTCGGCGGACAGAGTCAATCAGCCCCAGCATTTT.